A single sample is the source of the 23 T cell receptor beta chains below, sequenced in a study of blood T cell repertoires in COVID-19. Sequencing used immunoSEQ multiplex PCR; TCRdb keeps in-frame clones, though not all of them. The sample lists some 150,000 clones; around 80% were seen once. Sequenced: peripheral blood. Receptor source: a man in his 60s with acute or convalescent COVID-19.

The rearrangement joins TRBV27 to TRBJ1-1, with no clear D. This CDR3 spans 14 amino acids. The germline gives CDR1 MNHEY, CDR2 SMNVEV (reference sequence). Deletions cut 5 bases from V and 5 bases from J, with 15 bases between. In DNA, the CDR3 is TGTGCCAGCAGTCACCGGGGTCATCGGACTGAAGCTTTCTTT. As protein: CASSHRGHRTEAFF.

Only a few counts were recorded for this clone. CDR3 protein: CASSEWGGSSETQYF. The CDR3 DNA is TGTGCCAGCAGTGAATGGGGCGGGAGTAGTGAGACCCAGTACTTC. This sequence joins TRBV2 and TRBJ2-5, with 7 positions matching TRBD2. The CDR3 has 15 residues. Germline V gives CDR1 SNHLY, CDR2 FYNNEI. J gave up 5 bases and V 2 bases, and 8 bases lay outside the gene matches.

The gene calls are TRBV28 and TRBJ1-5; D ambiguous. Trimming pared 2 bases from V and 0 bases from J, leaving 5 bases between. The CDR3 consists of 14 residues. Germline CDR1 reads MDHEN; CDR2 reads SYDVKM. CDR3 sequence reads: CASSLPGSNQPQHF. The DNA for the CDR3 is TGTGCCAGCAGTTTACCGGGTAGCAATCAGCCCCAGCATTTT.

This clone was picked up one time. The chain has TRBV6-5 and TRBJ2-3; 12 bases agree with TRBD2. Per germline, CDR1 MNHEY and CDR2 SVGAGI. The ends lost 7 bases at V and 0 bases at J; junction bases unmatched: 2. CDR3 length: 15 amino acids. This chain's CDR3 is CASNGLAGSTDTQYF. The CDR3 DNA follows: TGTGCCAGCAACGGACTAGCGGGAAGCACAGATACGCAGTATTTT.

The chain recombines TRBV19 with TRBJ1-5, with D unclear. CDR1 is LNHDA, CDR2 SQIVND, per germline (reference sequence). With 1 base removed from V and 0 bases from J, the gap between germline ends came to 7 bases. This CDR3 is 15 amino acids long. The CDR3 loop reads CASSIGDYSNQPQHF. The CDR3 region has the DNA TGTGCCAGTAGTATAGGAGACTATAGCAATCAGCCCCAGCATTTT.

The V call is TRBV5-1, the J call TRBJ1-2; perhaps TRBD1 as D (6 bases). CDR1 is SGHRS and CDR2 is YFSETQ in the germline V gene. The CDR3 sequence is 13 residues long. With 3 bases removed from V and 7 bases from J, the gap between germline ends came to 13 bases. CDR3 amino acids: CASSSGQSRGYTF. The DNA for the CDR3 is TGCGCCAGCAGCTCCGGACAGTCCCGTGGCTACACCTTC.

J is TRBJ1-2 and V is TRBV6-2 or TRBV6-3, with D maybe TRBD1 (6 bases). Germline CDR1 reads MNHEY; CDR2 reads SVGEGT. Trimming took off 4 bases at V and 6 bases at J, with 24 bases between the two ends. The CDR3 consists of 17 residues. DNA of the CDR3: TGTGCCAGCAGTTCGCGACAGGCCAACCTCGTGCTGGATGGCTACACCTTC. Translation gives CASSSRQANLVLDGYTF.

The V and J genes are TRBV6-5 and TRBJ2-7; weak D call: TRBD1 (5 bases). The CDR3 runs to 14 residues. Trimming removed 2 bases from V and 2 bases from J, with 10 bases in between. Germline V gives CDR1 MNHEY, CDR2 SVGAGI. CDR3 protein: CASSYATGPYEQYF. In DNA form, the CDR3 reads TGTGCCAGCAGTTACGCTACAGGACCCTACGAGCAGTACTTC.

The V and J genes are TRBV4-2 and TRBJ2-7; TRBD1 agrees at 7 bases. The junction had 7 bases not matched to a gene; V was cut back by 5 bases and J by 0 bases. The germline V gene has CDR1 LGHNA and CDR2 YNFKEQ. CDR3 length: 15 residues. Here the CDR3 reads CASSNLGTVSYEQYF. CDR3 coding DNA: TGTGCCAGCAGCAACTTAGGGACAGTCTCCTACGAGCAGTACTTC.

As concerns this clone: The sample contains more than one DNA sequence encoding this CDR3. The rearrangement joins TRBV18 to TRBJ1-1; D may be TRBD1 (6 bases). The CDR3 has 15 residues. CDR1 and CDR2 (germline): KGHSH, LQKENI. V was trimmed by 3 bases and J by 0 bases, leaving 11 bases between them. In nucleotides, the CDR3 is TGTGCCAGCTCACCCAGACAGGAAATGAACACTGAAGCTTTCTTT. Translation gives CASSPRQEMNTEAFF.

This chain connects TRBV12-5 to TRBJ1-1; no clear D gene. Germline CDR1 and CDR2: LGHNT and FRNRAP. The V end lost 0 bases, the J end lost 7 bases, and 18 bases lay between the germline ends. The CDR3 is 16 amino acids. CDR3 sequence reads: CASGLVRTGILGEAFF. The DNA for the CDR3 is TGTGCTAGTGGTTTGGTCCGGACGGGGATTCTTGGTGAAGCTTTCTTT.

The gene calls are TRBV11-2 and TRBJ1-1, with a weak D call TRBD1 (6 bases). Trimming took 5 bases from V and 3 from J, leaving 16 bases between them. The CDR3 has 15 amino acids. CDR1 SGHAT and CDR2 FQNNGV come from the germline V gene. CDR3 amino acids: CASSTQTGWDTEAFF. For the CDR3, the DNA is TGTGCCAGCAGCACCCAAACAGGGTGGGACACTGAAGCTTTCTTT.

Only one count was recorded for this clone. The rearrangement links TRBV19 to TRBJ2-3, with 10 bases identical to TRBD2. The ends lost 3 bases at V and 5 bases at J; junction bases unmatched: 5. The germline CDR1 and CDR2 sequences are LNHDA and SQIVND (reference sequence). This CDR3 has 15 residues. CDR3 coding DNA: TGTGCCAGTAGTATTTCTAGCGGGAGCGGAGATACGCAGTATTTT. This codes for CASSISSGSGDTQYF.

CDR3 in DNA: TGCGCCAGCAGCTTGGGAGGTGGAGGACAGGGTTTCGCTGGCTACACCTTC. Its protein product is CASSLGGGGQGFAGYTF. The chain has TRBV5-1 and TRBJ1-2; 8 bases agree with TRBD1. V lost 0 bases, J lost 7 bases, and 14 bases stayed unmatched. Germline CDR1 SGHRS, CDR2 YFSETQ. This CDR3 comprises 17 residues.

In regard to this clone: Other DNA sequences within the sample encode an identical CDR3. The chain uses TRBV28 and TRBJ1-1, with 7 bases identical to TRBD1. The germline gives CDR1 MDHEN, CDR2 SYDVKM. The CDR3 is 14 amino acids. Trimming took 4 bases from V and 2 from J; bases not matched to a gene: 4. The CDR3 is CASSSQGRNTEAFF. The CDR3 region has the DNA TGTGCCAGCAGTTCACAGGGGAGAAACACTGAAGCTTTCTTT.

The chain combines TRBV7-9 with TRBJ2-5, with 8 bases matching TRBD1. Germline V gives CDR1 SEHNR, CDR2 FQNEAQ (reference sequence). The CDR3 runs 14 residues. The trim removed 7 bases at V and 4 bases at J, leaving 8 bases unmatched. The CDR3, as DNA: TGTGCCAGCACTATGACAGGGGCCGGAGAGACCCAGTACTTC. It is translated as CASTMTGAGETQYF.

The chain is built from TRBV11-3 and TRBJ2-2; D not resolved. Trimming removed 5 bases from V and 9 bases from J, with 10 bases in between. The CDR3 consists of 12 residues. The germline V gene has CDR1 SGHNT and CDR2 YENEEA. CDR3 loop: CASSNVGRELFF. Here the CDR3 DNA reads TGTGCCAGCAGCAATGTGGGCCGGGAGCTGTTTTTT. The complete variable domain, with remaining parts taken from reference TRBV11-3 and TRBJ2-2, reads EAGVVQSPRYKIIEKKQPVAFWCNPISGHNTLYWYLQNLGQGPELLIRYENEEAVDDSQLPKDRFSAERLKGVDSTLKIQPAELGDSAVYLCASSNVGRELFFGEGSRLTVL.

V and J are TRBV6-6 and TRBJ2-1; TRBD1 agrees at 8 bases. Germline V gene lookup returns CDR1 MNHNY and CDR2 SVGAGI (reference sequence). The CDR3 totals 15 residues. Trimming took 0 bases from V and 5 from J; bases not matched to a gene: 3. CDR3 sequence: CASSYSGQGNNEQFF. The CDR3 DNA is TGTGCCAGCAGTTACTCCGGACAGGGAAACAATGAGCAGTTCTTC.

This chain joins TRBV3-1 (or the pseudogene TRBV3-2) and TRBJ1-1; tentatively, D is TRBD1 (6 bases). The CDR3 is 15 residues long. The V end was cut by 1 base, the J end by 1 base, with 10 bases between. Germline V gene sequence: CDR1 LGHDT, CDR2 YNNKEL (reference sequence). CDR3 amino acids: CASSQGVGANTEAFF. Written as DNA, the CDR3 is TGTGCCAGCAGCCAAGGAGTGGGGGCGAACACTGAAGCTTTCTTT.

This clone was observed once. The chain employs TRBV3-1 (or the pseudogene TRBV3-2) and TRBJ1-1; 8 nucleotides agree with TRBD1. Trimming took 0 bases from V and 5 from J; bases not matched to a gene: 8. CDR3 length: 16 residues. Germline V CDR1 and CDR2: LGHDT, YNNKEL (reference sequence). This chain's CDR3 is CASSQDPQGAGTEAFF. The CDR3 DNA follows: TGTGCCAGCAGCCAAGATCCCCAGGGGGCGGGTACTGAAGCTTTCTTT.

The CDR3 region is CASRTSGSSYEQYF. The CDR3 DNA is TGTGCCAGCAGGACTAGCGGGTCTAGCTACGAGCAGTACTTC. The J gene is TRBJ2-7, the V gene TRBV28, with 10 bases lining up with TRBD2. Losses at the gene ends were 6 bases for V and 3 bases for J; bases not matched to a gene: 5. From germline, CDR1 is MDHEN and CDR2 SYDVKM. The CDR3 contains 14 residues.

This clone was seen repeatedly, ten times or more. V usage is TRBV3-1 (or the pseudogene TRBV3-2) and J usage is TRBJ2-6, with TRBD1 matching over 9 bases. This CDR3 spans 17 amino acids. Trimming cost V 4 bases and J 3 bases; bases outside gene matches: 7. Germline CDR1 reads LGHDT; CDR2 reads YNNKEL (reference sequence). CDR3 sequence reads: CASSPGQGKYGANVLTF. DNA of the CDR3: TGTGCCAGCAGCCCGGGACAGGGAAAATATGGGGCCAACGTCCTGACTTTC.

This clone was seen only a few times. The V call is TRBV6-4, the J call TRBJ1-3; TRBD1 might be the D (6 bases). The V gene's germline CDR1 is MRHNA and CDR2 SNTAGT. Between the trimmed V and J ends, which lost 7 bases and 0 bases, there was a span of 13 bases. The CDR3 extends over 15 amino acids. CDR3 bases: TGTGCCAGCATTTACAGGGAAACCTCTGGAAACACCATATATTTT. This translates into CASIYRETSGNTIYF.